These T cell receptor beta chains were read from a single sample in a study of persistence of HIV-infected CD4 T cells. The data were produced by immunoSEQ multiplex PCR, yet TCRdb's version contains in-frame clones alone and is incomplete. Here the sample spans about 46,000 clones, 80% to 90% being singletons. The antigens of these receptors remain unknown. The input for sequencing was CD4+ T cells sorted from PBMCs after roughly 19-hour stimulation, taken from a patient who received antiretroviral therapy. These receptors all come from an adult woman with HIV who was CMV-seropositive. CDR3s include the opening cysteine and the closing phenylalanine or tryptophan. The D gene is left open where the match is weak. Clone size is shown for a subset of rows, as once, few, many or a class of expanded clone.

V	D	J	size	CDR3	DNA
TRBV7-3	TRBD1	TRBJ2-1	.	CASSSPGQGYNEQFF	TGTGCCAGCAGCTCACCGGGACAGGGATACAATGAGCAGTTCTTC
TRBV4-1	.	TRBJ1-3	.	CASSQVDGPGNTIYF	TGCGCCAGCAGCCAGGTGGATGGCCCTGGAAACACCATATATTTT
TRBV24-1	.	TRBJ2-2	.	CATSRTANTGELFF	TGTGCCACCAGTAGGACAGCGAACACCGGGGAGCTGTTTTTT
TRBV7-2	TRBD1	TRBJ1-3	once	CASSLVLGQPGNTIYF	TGTGCCAGCAGCTTGGTGTTGGGACAGCCTGGAAACACCATATATTTT
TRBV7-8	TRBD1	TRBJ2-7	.	CASSLRTGGHEQYF	TGTGCCAGCAGCTTACGAACAGGGGGCCACGAGCAGTACTTC
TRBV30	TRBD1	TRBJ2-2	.	CAWSRQGTGELFF	TGTGCCTGGAGTCGACAGGGAACCGGGGAGCTGTTTTTT
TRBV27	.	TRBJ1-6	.	CASSFGQNSPLHF	TGTGCCAGCAGTTTTGGGCAGAATTCACCCCTCCACTTT
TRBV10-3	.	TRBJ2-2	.	CAIRGSGAGELFF	TGTGCCATCCGGGGGTCGGGGGCCGGGGAGCTGTTTTTT
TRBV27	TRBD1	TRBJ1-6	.	CASSLLDRGRRGSPLHF	TGTGCCAGCAGTTTACTGGACAGGGGGCGAAGGGGTTCACCCCTCCACTTT
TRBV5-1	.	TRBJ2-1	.	CASSLMGQGDEQFF	TGCGCCAGCAGCTTGATGGGGCAGGGCGATGAGCAGTTCTTC
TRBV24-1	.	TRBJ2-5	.	CATSDPGGGQLETQYF	TGTGCCACCAGTGATCCGGGGGGGGGACAGCTGGAGACCCAGTACTTC
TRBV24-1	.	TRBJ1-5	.	CATSEFSVDQPQHF	TGTGCCACCAGTGAGTTCAGTGTAGATCAGCCCCAGCATTTT
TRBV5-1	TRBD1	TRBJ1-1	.	CASSLGLQGASAGNTEAFF	TGCGCCAGCAGCTTGGGGCTACAGGGGGCTTCGGCTGGGAACACTGAAGCTTTCTTT
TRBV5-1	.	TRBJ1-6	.	CASSSQTRDNSPLHF	TGCGCCAGCAGCTCCCAAACTCGGGATAATTCACCCCTCCACTTT
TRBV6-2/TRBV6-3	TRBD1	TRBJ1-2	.	CASSLRDRLTNYGYTF	TGTGCCAGCAGCCTTAGGGACAGGCTCACTAACTATGGCTACACCTTC
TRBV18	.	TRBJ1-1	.	CASSPDGRVTEAFF	TGTGCCAGCTCACCCGATGGACGGGTCACTGAAGCTTTCTTT
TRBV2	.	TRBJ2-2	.	CASSGGRVSGELFF	TGTGCCAGCAGTGGGGGTCGGGTCTCCGGGGAGCTGTTTTTT
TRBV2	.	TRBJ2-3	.	CASSASRHPGDTQYF	TGTGCCAGCAGTGCCTCCCGACACCCCGGCGATACGCAGTATTTT
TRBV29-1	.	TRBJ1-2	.	CSVGGLGLSNYGYTF	TGCAGCGTGGGGGGGTTGGGCCTCTCTAACTATGGCTACACCTTC
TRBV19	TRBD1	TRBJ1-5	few	CASSGRQGKVQPQHF	TGTGCCAGTAGTGGTCGACAGGGTAAGGTTCAGCCCCAGCATTTT
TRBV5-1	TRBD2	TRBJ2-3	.	CASSSTLLAEGDTQYF	TGCGCCAGCAGCTCGACATTACTAGCGGAGGGCGATACGCAGTATTTT
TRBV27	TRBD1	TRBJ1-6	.	CASSPGQERLSPLHF	TGTGCCAGCAGTCCGGGACAGGAAAGACTCTCACCCCTCCACTTT
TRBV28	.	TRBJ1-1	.	CASSLARVKGEAFF	TGTGCCAGCAGTTTGGCCAGGGTTAAAGGGGAAGCTTTCTTT